The present entry profiles one TCR beta chain with its context. The antigen this receptor binds is unknown. No base-level quality is on record; no much larger clone is a single base apart. This record belongs to a study of cytotoxic CD8 clonotypes in ibrutinib-treated CLL (dated by TCRdb to about 2021). General notes on the study: The cohort included around 15 treatment-naive and eleven to twelve relapsed/refractory patients; 17 to 18 were IGHV unmutated. Cryopreserved peripheral blood mononuclear cells were collected at three points: before therapy, at response, and at either sustained remission or disease progression. Of the roughly 86 participants in the trial, 26 had longitudinal samples available. Response samples were obtained after a median of around eleven months of treatment, with a range of about 6 to 36 months. All remission and progressive disease samples were collected while patients were still receiving ibrutinib. On average, each sample yielded some 250,000 productive templates and about 100,000 productive rearrangements. Partial responses were observed in 24 patients and complete responses in 2; after a median follow-up of around 68 months, remission was maintained in roughly 14 patients and progression was observed in roughly 12.

The time point label for this specimen denotes: progressive disease on ibrutinib. For TCR beta library preparation, 1.5 to 2 micrograms of genomic DNA was extracted from cryopreserved PBMCs. High-throughput TCR beta sequencing was performed on longitudinal blood samples from CLL patients receiving ibrutinib monotherapy. The patients were enrolled in a single-center, open-label phase 2 trial of ibrutinib monotherapy. There are 14 amino acids in the CDR3, from cysteine to phenylalanine inclusive. Here the CDR3 DNA is all that survives: 42 bases in frame from base 1. The germline V gene gives CDR1 as SQVTM and CDR2 as ANQGSEA. Trimming accounts for 4 bases at V and 6 bases at J, while the number of junction bases matched to no gene is 6. Results and caveats for the whole study, not just this receptor: At baseline, clonality was higher than in age-matched healthy donors and showed a strong correlation with circulating CD8+ T-cell counts. Clonality increased at ibrutinib response, stayed stable in sustained remission, and fell back toward baseline at progression. Public clonotypes were rare and either contracted or stayed stable during treatment, and the rise in clonality at ibrutinib response reflected the expansion of private clonotypes. Sampling times were not matched between patients in sustained remission and patients whose disease was progressing, and lymph node repertoires were not examined.

A MiSeq instrument was used for deep resolution sequencing, which targeted depths ranging from 1 in 1 million up to 1 in 200,000 T cells, with coverage averaging 10x for each clonotype. TCR beta libraries were generated with the immunoSEQ hsTCRB Kit. Regarding the original processing steps: Data were analyzed with ImmunoSEQ Data Assistant and ImmunoSEQ Analyzer, with V, D and J genes assigned per IMGT definitions. Clonality, with values ranging from 0 to 1, was calculated as one minus the normalized Shannon entropy of productive rearrangement frequencies. Public clonotype analysis was restricted to overrepresented clonotypes comprising at least 0.05% of each patient's repertoire. Some 13 age-matched healthy donor repertoires from immuneACCESS were used as controls for clonality. In TCRdb, the immuneACCESS table is reduced to in-frame sequences with V and J assigned. These tables do not hold every clone; where another copy was compared, an unresolved V gene accounts for under half, and the others remain unexplained. Clone size and V and J calls were adopted from that table, with D and trimming inferred from the DNA. For this sample the table gives 270,000 or so clones, of which approximately 79% were detected only once. The ten largest clones add up to 5.6% of the sample.

This sample comprised PBMCs, obtained at disease progression, from a patient treated with ibrutinib. This sequence was found in a human donor with chronic lymphocytic leukemia. The V gene is TRBV29-1 and the J gene is TRBJ1-2; the central 12 bases match TRBD1. In nucleotides, the sequence is TGCAGCGTTGTGAGGGGGACAGGGGGCCATGGCTACACCTTC. Translated, it gives CSVVRGTGGHGYTF.